This record looks at one TCR beta chain sequence and its context. It has no known antigen specificity. No much larger clone exists at a distance of one base, and base qualities are not known. Donors were under 40 systemically healthy Caucasian individuals from Russia aged 6 to 90 years. Approximately 9.7 milliliters of peripheral blood were drawn from each donor into EDTA-treated Vacutainer tubes. Ficoll-Paque density-gradient centrifugation was used to isolate PBMCs, with at least 7 million per sample. Trizol reagent was used to extract total RNA from PBMCs, with at least 6 micrograms per sample. The percentages of naive CD45RAhigh/CD27high T cells were determined by flow cytometry on a PBMC aliquot from every donor. The CDR3, cysteine through phenylalanine, is 14 amino acids long. Of all the DNA, just the CDR3 is kept, 42 bases in frame from base 1. The trim is 6 bases for V and 10 bases for J, with a gap of 16 bases between the germline ends. Taken from the germline V gene (reference sequence), the CDR1 and CDR2 loops are SEHNR and FQNEAQ.

These data originate in a study of blood T cells in healthy people across ages (dated by TCRdb to about 2015). Context from the whole study: In model experiments, template switching captured roughly one uniquely barcoded TCR beta cDNA molecule for every two T cells. Using deep sequencing normalized with unique cDNA molecular identifiers, the study measured how TCR beta repertoire diversity changes with age. The donors were split into four age groups: young (average 16 years), middle-aged (over 35), aged (more than 60) and long-lived (approximately 80). Using the same blood draw, the study looked at two additional independent replicas of 1 million unique cDNA reads for two donors, one aged 18 to 30 and the other aged 80 or older. Overall study results and their limits: Because the CMV infection status of the donors was unknown, age-related changes in expanded clonotypes may potentially have been confounded. Compared with the aged group, more naive CD4+ T cells, fewer expanded clones and increased TCR diversity were shown by the long-lived group, suggesting age selection. Because profiling used bulk unsorted PBMCs, naive and antigen-experienced compartments could not be compared conclusively. Observed TCR beta diversity per million T cells fell roughly linearly with age, and a significant reduction was already apparent by age roughly 40. The percentage of naive T cells measured by flow cytometry correlated strongly with observed TCR beta diversity. Estimates of total diversity based on one million sequenced T cells were considered lower bounds and underestimates.

Libraries came from 5' RACE. TCRdb records Illumina HiSeq 2500 as the sequencer. A second PCR of roughly 7 to 12 cycles was performed with a sample-barcoded 5' primer and a J-beta primer mix. A template-switch 5' adaptor carrying 12 random nucleotides introduced a unique molecular identifier onto each TCR beta cDNA molecule. Each sample yielded at least 2.5 million CDR3-containing paired-end reads. First-strand cDNA synthesis was performed from all RNA using the Mint cDNA synthesis kit, with priming by a TRBC-specific oligonucleotide. All cDNA was treated with uracil-DNA glycosylase and then went through a first 18-cycle PCR with the universal primers M1SS and BC2_uni_R. The original methods were these. Normalization of each sample was performed by random selection of 1 million high-quality reads, each carrying a distinct molecular identifier. Reads with shared molecular identifiers were discarded instead of being binned into consensus sequences. MiTCR, run with a Q25 quality threshold and the strictest error-elimination algorithm, handled CDR3 identification, clonotype clustering and error correction. A nonparametric unseen species model with Euler transformation was used to estimate a lower bound on total TCR beta diversity. Through fastp at Q25 and MiXCR, TCRdb rebuilt clones from the public reads, retaining in-frame beta chains. Rows merge per CDR3 protein into single entries with the most common DNA and genes. The V and J calls here are based on TCRdb, not the publication. The sample includes under 700,000 distinct CDR3 sequences, with approximately 25% observed a single time. The ten most abundant clones make up 8.7% of the sample.

The same data also contributed to another study, on T cells of mothers and their children. As the second publication notes: Nine systemically healthy Caucasian individuals, comprising three mothers and their six children, were included as donors. cDNA synthesis used all of the extracted RNA, with around 1.5 ug of RNA in each 15 ul reaction. In the second PCR, the M1S primer added sample barcodes and 2-4 random nucleotides. Over 9 million TCR beta CDR3 reads came from each mother, compared with roughly 2.8 million reads from each child. TCR recombination output is similarly shaped by thymic selection in related and unrelated pairs, with a minor effect exerted by inherited differences. Normalized repertoire overlap was always found to be slightly, but never significantly, higher in related mother-child pairs than in unrelated mother-child pairs. With a sensitivity of about 100 clones per million clonotypes, no persistent microchimeric T cell clones were detected. Deep NGS was used in the study to compare the TCR beta repertoires of mothers and children and to look for features that separate related mother-child pairs from unrelated individuals. The mean age was 40 +/- 4 years for the mothers and roughly 11 +/- 4 years for the children. Libraries were sequenced on Illumina HiSeq 2000 with 100+100 nt paired-end reads after adapter ligation with NEBNext reagents. To avoid cross-contamination, the mother libraries and the child libraries were prepared a month apart and sequenced in separate runs. For each donor, between roughly 450,000 and 2,100,000 distinct TCR beta clonotypes were identified. Naive TCR beta clonotypes were estimated from low-frequency clonotypes matched to each donor's FACS-determined naive share, without sorting.

This clonotype originated in a boy aged 5 to 17 in good health. The V gene is TRBV7-9 and the J gene is TRBJ1-6; TRBD1 is possibly the D segment (5 matching bases). The sample taken for sequencing was blood. The CDR3 protein sequence reads: CASRGTSLMSPLHF. The nucleotide sequence reads as follows: TGTGCCAGCAGGGGGACCTCCCTGATGTCACCCCTCCACTTT.